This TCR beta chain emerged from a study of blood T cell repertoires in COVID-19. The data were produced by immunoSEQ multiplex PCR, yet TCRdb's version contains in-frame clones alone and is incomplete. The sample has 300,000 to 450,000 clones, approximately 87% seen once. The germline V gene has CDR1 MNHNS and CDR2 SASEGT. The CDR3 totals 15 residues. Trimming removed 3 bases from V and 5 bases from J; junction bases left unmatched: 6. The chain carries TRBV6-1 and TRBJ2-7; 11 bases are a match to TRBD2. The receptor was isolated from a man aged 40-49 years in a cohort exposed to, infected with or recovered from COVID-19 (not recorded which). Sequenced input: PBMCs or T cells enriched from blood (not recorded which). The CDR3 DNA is TGTGCCAGCAGTGAGCGACTAGCGGGAATCGACGAGCAGTACTTC. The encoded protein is CASSERLAGIDEQYF.